The next 28 T cell receptor beta chains were all read from a single sample in a study of T-cell memory formation after mild COVID-19. From the 5' RACE reads, TCRdb called clonotypes with MiXCR, one entry per CDR3 protein. Of about half a million distinct CDR3 sequences listed, about 20% are singletons. The sample consisted of PBMCs or a T cell subset sorted from them (not recorded which). Every receptor here comes from an adult woman who had mild COVID-19 (a few samples of this study predate the infection). Cell type and time point are not known.

This clonotype was observed a few times. V and J are TRBV6-2 or TRBV6-3 and TRBJ1-5; no reliable D call. Germline assignment: CDR1 MNHEY and CDR2 SVGEGT. Trimming removed 3 bases from V and 2 bases from J, with 8 bases in between. The CDR3 length is 14 residues. The CDR3 spells CASSYVGGNQPQHF. In DNA form, the CDR3 reads TGTGCCAGCAGTTATGTTGGGGGCAATCAGCCCCAGCATTTT.

This clonotype was picked up a small number of times. The rearrangement joins TRBV7-3 to TRBJ2-5; D gene uncertain. CDR3 length: 15 residues. Germline V CDR1 and CDR2: SGHTA, FQGTGA. The V end was cut by 0 bases, the J end by 1 base, with 9 bases between. The CDR3 nucleotides read TGTGCCAGCAGCTTAACAGGGTTGTCCCAAGAGACCCAGTACTTC. It translates to CASSLTGLSQETQYF.

The chain is built from TRBV6-2 or TRBV6-3 and TRBJ1-1, with unresolved D. The CDR3 sequence is 14 residues long. V lost 2 bases, J lost 2 bases, and 9 bases lay in between. The germline V gene has CDR1 MNHEY and CDR2 SVGEGT. DNA of the CDR3: TGTGCCAGCAGTTACCCCCTGTTAAACACTGAAGCTTTCTTT. This gives the protein CASSYPLLNTEAFF.

The table lists this clonotype with a few counts. The rearrangement links TRBV5-1 to TRBJ2-5; no clear D gene. V dropped 1 base and J dropped 1 base, with 8 bases sitting between them. The CDR3 totals 14 residues. Germline V gene data show CDR1 as SGHRS and CDR2 as YFSETQ. As DNA, the CDR3 is TGCGCCAGCAGCTTGTACGGGTTCCAAGAGACCCAGTACTTC. As protein: CASSLYGFQETQYF.

This clonotype was recorded a few times. This chain connects TRBV3-1 to TRBJ2-7; D may be TRBD1 or TRBD2 (5 bases each). Trimming removed 6 bases at V and 3 bases at J, with 9 bases between. The germline V gene has CDR1 LGHDT and CDR2 YNNKEL (reference sequence). The CDR3 runs to 12 residues. CDR3 region: CASRGPYYEQYF. The CDR3 DNA follows: TGTGCCAGCAGGGGACCCTACTACGAGCAGTACTTC.

In this sample, this clonotype turned up a few times. This chain links TRBV6-6 with TRBJ2-7; D is unresolved. V lost 4 bases and J 0 bases, leaving 16 bases between the germline ends. Per the germline V gene, CDR1 is MNHNY and CDR2 is SVGAGI (reference sequence). The CDR3 is made up of 16 amino acids. For the CDR3, the DNA is TGTGCCAGCAGTTTAGACAACCGGCCCCCCTCCTACGAGCAGTACTTC. This gives the protein CASSLDNRPPSYEQYF.

The V call is TRBV4-2, the J call TRBJ1-1; D gene unclear. From germline, CDR1 is LGHNA and CDR2 YNFKEQ. Trimming shortened V by 3 bases and J by 2 bases, and 19 bases separated the two germline ends. This CDR3 is built from 17 residues. The CDR3 reads CASSQVSVTQLNTEAFF. The CDR3 coding sequence is TGTGCCAGCAGCCAGGTTTCCGTAACTCAACTTAACACTGAAGCTTTCTTT.

This clonotype was counted only a few times. The junction shows a germline mismatch at one end, possibly a read error. The chain carries TRBV7-9 and TRBJ2-3; TRBD1 aligns across 8 bases. This CDR3 is built from 11 residues. The germline CDR1 and CDR2 sequences are SEHNR and FQNEAQ (reference sequence). In DNA form, the CDR3 reads TGTGCCAGCATCTTATCAGGGGGCCTGGATTTT. Its translation: CASILSGGLDF.

This sequence joins TRBV19 and TRBJ2-5; 9 bases are shared with TRBD2. CDR1 is LNHDA and CDR2 is SQIVND in the germline V gene (reference sequence). CDR3 length: 15 residues. Unmatched junction bases numbered 5, after V lost 1 base and J lost 5 bases. The CDR3 reads CASSIGGRARETQYF. The CDR3, as DNA: TGTGCCAGTAGTATAGGCGGGAGGGCCCGGGAGACCCAGTACTTC.

The genes are TRBV20-1 and TRBJ2-1; 12 bases fit TRBD2. CDR1 is DFQATT and CDR2 is SNEGSKA in the germline V gene (reference sequence). J lost 6 bases, V lost 1 base, and 1 base had no gene match. This CDR3 comprises 14 residues. CDR3 DNA sequence: TGCAGTGCTAGAGGACTAGCGGGAGTCAATGAGCAGTTCTTC. The encoded protein is CSARGLAGVNEQFF.

This clonotype showed up many times. Its ends do not fully match the called genes, so a read error is possible. The V call is TRBV7-2, the J call TRBJ1-2, with D unresolved. Germline assignment: CDR1 SGHTA and CDR2 FQGNSA. The CDR3 covers 15 residues. In DNA form, the CDR3 reads TGTGCCAGCAGCGTAGCCCCGGGTCCTAACTATGGCTACACCTTC. It codes for CASSVAPGPNYGYTF.

This clonotype has a handful of counts. CDR3: CSVRLAGVTQYF. The CDR3 coding sequence is TGCAGCGTGAGACTAGCGGGAGTTACGCAGTATTTT. This chain links TRBV29-1 with TRBJ2-3; 12 bases are a match to TRBD2. The V segment lost 6 bases and the J segment 8 bases; nucleotides outside the gene matches: 3. CDR1 is SQVTM, CDR2 ANQGSEA, per germline. This CDR3 has 12 amino acids.

This clonotype showed up just a few times. The chain combines TRBV14 with TRBJ1-1; D not resolved. CDR3 length: 11 amino acids. V was shortened by 4 bases and J by 7 bases, with 7 bases between the two germline ends. Per the germline V gene, CDR1 is SGHDN and CDR2 is FVKESK. This chain's CDR3 is CASSRWGEAFF. The CDR3 nucleotides are TGTGCCAGCAGCCGTTGGGGTGAAGCTTTCTTT.

The chain joins TRBV29-1 to TRBJ1-2; D is possibly TRBD1 (5 bases). The CDR3 has 18 residues. Germline V lookup: CDR1 SQVTM, CDR2 ANQGSEA. V was cut by 0 bases and J by 7 bases, with 27 bases left in between. The CDR3 DNA follows: TGCAGCGTTGAAGATCGCTGGGGACTTCCAGATTCCGGACGTGGCTACACCTTC. Translation gives CSVEDRWGLPDSGRGYTF.

This clonotype was counted only a few times. The chain carries TRBV5-1 and TRBJ2-3; no definite D call. Trimming removed 4 bases at V and 0 bases at J, with 9 bases between. The CDR3 has 14 residues. Germline V gives CDR1 SGHRS, CDR2 YFSETQ. The CDR3 loop is CASSQPPSTDTQYF. CDR3 DNA: TGCGCCAGCAGCCAACCCCCGAGCACAGATACGCAGTATTTT.

This chain links TRBV27 with TRBJ1-2; D perhaps matches TRBD1 (6 bases). The V end lost 4 bases, the J end lost 6 bases, and 12 bases lay between the germline ends. The CDR3 runs to 13 residues. The germline V gene has CDR1 MNHEY and CDR2 SMNVEV (reference sequence). The CDR3 region is CASSSRGGNGYTF. The CDR3 region has the DNA TGTGCCAGCAGTTCCCGCGGGGGCAATGGCTACACCTTC.

The sample holds a few counts of this clonotype. The chain combines TRBV25-1 with TRBJ2-5; no firm D call. The CDR3 consists of 13 residues. The germline V gene encodes CDR1 MGHDK and CDR2 SYGVNS. Trimming cost V 5 bases and J 2 bases, with 9 bases left between them. This chain's CDR3 is CASSRAAQETQYF. CDR3 bases: TGTGCCAGCAGTCGGGCAGCGCAAGAGACCCAGTACTTC. The whole variable domain, filled in from reference TRBV25-1 and TRBJ2-5, reads EADIYQTPRYLVIGTGKKITLECSQTMGHDKMYWYQQDPGMELHLIHYSYGVNSTEKGDLSSESTVSRIRTEHFPLTLESARPSHTSQYLCASSRAAQETQYFGPGTRLLVL.

This clonotype was detected a few times. This sequence joins TRBV27 and TRBJ2-5; TRBD2 aligns across 11 bases. This CDR3 is 16 amino acids long. With 4 bases clipped from V and 0 bases from J, the junction kept 4 bases outside the gene matches. Germline CDR1 is MNHEY and CDR2 is SMNVEV (reference sequence). The CDR3 is CASSWSSGRYQETQYF. The CDR3 DNA reads TGTGCCAGCAGTTGGTCTAGCGGGAGGTACCAAGAGACCCAGTACTTC.

This clonotype came up a few times. The chain employs TRBV20-1 and TRBJ2-1; D is perhaps TRBD2 (6 bases). CDR1 and CDR2 (germline): DFQATT, SNEGSKA (reference sequence). The CDR3 contains 14 residues. The V end lost 0 bases, the J end lost 9 bases, and 15 bases lay between the germline ends. CDR3 sequence (DNA): TGCAGTGCTAGAGATGAGGCGGGATTGGGTGAGCAGTTCTTC. This encodes CSARDEAGLGEQFF.

This clonotype was detected many times. This rearrangement joins TRBV20-1 to TRBJ2-1, with unresolved D. Trimming pared 2 bases from V and 4 bases from J, leaving 12 bases between. Germline V CDR1 and CDR2: DFQATT, SNEGSKA (reference sequence). This CDR3 is built from 14 residues. The CDR3 sequence: CSARPGRSYNEQFF. The DNA of the CDR3 is TGCAGTGCTAGACCTGGGCGTTCGTACAATGAGCAGTTCTTC.

This clonotype was detected a few times. The chain is built from TRBV7-9 and TRBJ2-3; D call uncertain. CDR3 length: 14 amino acids. The germline V gene has CDR1 SEHNR and CDR2 FQNEAQ (reference sequence). V was shortened by 8 bases and J by 0 bases, with 12 bases between the two germline ends. CDR3 DNA: TGTGCCAGCTCGAGGATGACTAGCACAGATACGCAGTATTTT. Amino acid sequence: CASSRMTSTDTQYF.

In its sample, this clonotype was seen a few times. This chain connects TRBV6-5 to TRBJ1-1; 7 positions agree with TRBD1. This CDR3 region has 13 residues. Germline V gives CDR1 MNHEY, CDR2 SVGAGI. After removal of 8 bases from V and 7 bases from J, the junction contained 10 bases not matched to a gene. The CDR3 reads CASGRQGRGEAFF. CDR3 bases: TGTGCCAGCGGTAGACAGGGACGAGGTGAAGCTTTCTTT.

The J gene is TRBJ2-3, the V gene TRBV30; tentative D call: TRBD1 (6 bases). V dropped 4 bases and J dropped 5 bases, with 10 bases sitting between them. The CDR3 consists of 12 residues. CDR1 GTSNPN and CDR2 SVGIG come from the germline V gene (reference sequence). Here the CDR3 DNA reads TGTGCCTGGAACAGGGCGATAGATACGCAGTATTTT. This gives the protein CAWNRAIDTQYF.

This clonotype occurred a few times. The genes are TRBV7-2 and TRBJ2-1; D not resolved. This CDR3 region has 15 residues. Germline V gives CDR1 SGHTA, CDR2 FQGNSA. With 6 bases removed from V and 5 bases from J, the gap between germline ends came to 17 bases. This chain's CDR3 is CASSYPETDHNEQFF. In nucleotides, the CDR3 is TGTGCCAGCAGTTACCCCGAGACGGATCACAATGAGCAGTTCTTC.

V is TRBV12-3 or TRBV12-4 and J is TRBJ1-1; D is unclear. V lost 4 bases and J 0 bases, leaving 9 bases between the germline ends. This CDR3 is built from 14 residues. The CDR3 DNA reads TGTGCCAGCAGTTCCCCGAAGATGAACACTGAAGCTTTCTTT. Translated, it gives CASSSPKMNTEAFF.

Only a few counts were recorded for this clonotype. This chain links TRBV29-1 with TRBJ2-7; no reliable D call. CDR3 length: 13 amino acids. Germline values: CDR1 SQVTM, CDR2 ANQGSEA. V was cut by 0 bases and J by 0 bases, with 6 bases left in between. CDR3 in amino acids: CSVEEYSSYEQYF. The CDR3 DNA reads as TGCAGCGTTGAAGAATATAGCTCCTACGAGCAGTACTTC.

There are a few counts of this clonotype. The V and J genes are TRBV29-1 and TRBJ2-7; D ambiguous. The germline gives CDR1 SQVTM, CDR2 ANQGSEA. The CDR3 covers 12 residues. Trimming took 3 bases from V and 1 from J, leaving 7 bases between them. This CDR3 reads CSVDDDSYEQYF. For the CDR3, the DNA is TGCAGCGTTGACGACGATTCCTACGAGCAGTACTTC.

This chain uses TRBV10-3 with TRBJ2-7, with TRBD2 matching over 7 bases. Germline values: CDR1 ENHRY, CDR2 SYGVKD. The CDR3 is made up of 17 amino acids. V lost 2 bases and J lost 5; bases outside the gene matches: 15. The CDR3, as DNA: TGTGCCATCAGTGAGCCTAGTACTAGCGTAACATGGCACGAGCAGTACTTC. Translated, it gives CAISEPSTSVTWHEQYF.